The text below deals with one T cell receptor beta chain. Its antigen is currently unknown. This sample stems from a study of shared clonotypes between healthy human individuals. The data were produced by immunoSEQ multiplex PCR, yet TCRdb's version contains in-frame clones alone and is incomplete. The table includes just over 2,000,000 clones, about 95% detected once. Study-wide findings and caveats: Incompleteness in sorted-subset sequencing, despite large depth, was shown by rarefaction. The study generally estimated greater richness for naive than memory subsets.

Positively selected for CCR7, the CD45RO-negative cells used as naive CD8 cells excluded terminally differentiated effector memory CD45RA+ cells. Every donor was a Caucasian adult from Nashville, Tennessee. After removal of 3 bases from V and 9 bases from J, the junction contained 9 bases not matched to a gene. The germline CDR1 and CDR2 sequences are SGHVS and FQNEAQ. The CDR3 is 17 residues long. The sequencing sample was made of naive CD8+ T cells sorted from blood. The gene calls are TRBV7-8 and TRBJ2-1; 15 positions agree with TRBD2. The TCR sequence derives from a man aged 18 to 29 in good health. The CDR3, as DNA: TGTGCCAGCAGCTTCGGACTAGCGGGAGGGCCTGGGGGTGAGCAGTTCTTC. It translates to CASSFGLAGGPGGEQFF. The full variable domain, completed using reference TRBV7-8 and TRBJ2-1, is GAGVSQSPRYKVAKRGQDVALRCDPISGHVSLFWYQQALGQGPEFLTYFQNEAQLDKSGLPSDRFFAERPEGSVSTLKIQRTQQEDSAVYLCASSFGLAGGPGGEQFFGPGTRLTVL.